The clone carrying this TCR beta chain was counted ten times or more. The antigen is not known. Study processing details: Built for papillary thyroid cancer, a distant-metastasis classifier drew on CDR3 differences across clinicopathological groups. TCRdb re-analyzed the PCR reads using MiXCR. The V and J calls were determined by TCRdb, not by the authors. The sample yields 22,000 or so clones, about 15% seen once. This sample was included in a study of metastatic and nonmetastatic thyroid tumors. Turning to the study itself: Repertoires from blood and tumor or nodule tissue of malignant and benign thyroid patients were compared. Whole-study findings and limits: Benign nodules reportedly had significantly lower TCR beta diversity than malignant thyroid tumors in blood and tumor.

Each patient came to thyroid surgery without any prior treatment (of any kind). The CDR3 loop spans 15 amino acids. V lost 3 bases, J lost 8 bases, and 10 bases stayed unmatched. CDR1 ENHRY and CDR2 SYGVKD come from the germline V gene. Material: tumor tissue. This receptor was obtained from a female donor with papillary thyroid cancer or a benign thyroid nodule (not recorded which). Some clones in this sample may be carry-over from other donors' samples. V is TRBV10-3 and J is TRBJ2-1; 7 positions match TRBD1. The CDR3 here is CAISDRDSNVHEQFF. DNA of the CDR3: TGTGCCATCAGTGACAGGGACAGCAATGTACATGAGCAGTTCTTC.